This is a list of T cell receptor beta chains from one sample in a study of response to subunit inactivated influenza vaccine. TCRdb fed the RT-PCR reads into MiXCR, producing one record per CDR3 protein. Here the sample spans almost 600,000 distinct CDR3 sequences, 11% to 15% being singletons. Material: PBMCs from blood, obtained about 12 days after vaccination. The receptors come from a man in his forties or fifties who received an inactivated influenza vaccine. The conserved cysteine and the conserved F or W are not part of the CDR3 here. D genes are given only for firm matches.

J	D	V	CDR3
TRBJ2-1	NA	TRBV11-2	ASRSTRGALWNEQF
TRBJ2-6	NA	TRBV30	AWGQGWGANVLT
TRBJ2-1	TRBD2	TRBV7-8	ASSFGRNEQF
TRBJ2-7	NA	TRBV25-1	ASQGPY
TRBJ2-7	NA	TRBV29-1	SSTGDDTYEQY
TRBJ2-7	NA	TRBV20-1	SASMATYEQY
TRBJ2-3	NA	TRBV7-2	ASSRTQWGSWDTQY
TRBJ2-5	NA	TRBV7-2	ASSPGTVQETQY
TRBJ2-2	NA	TRBV7-2	ASSLAHGGTGELF
TRBJ2-7	NA	TRBV7-6	ASSLAPNSYEQY
TRBJ2-3	TRBD1	TRBV3-1	ASSPGQGAASGSTDTQY
TRBJ2-3	TRBD1	TRBV7-2	ASSSGQGDTDTQY
TRBJ1-4	NA	TRBV4-1	ASSPTGFREKLF
TRBJ1-1	NA	TRBV28	ATGTANTEAF
TRBJ1-5	NA	TRBV21-1	ASSKAGGEAQPQH
TRBJ1-1	NA	TRBV2	ASRPNTGSNTEAF
TRBJ2-1	NA	TRBV12-3/TRBV12-4	ASSSQNGAGQF
TRBJ2-7	TRBD2	TRBV7-8	ASSLTTGTSVYEQY
TRBJ2-1	TRBD1	TRBV7-9	ASSSGRQGNNNEQF
TRBJ2-3	NA	TRBV5-1	ASSAGRHRSDTQY
TRBJ2-3	NA	TRBV7-8	ASSTGQLWSTDTQY
TRBJ2-7	TRBD2	TRBV29-1	SVGFLAGTSYEQY
TRBJ2-2	TRBD1	TRBV29-1	SVVGTGVPGELF
TRBJ2-7	NA	TRBV29-1	SAQTGRGAYEQY
TRBJ2-1	NA	TRBV7-9	ASSPTRLLDNEQF
TRBJ2-2	NA	TRBV7-9	AFAWSNTGELF
TRBJ2-1	TRBD2	TRBV6-5	ASSYSISGAYNEQF
TRBJ1-5	NA	TRBV6-1	ASSEVYGSNQPQH
TRBJ1-4	NA	TRBV2	ASSRDVGEKLF
TRBJ1-1	NA	TRBV12-3/TRBV12-4	ASSFQTQGNTEAF
TRBJ1-1	NA	TRBV6-5	ASGRAGTEAF
TRBJ1-6	NA	TRBV5-1	ASSVTGSLSPLH
TRBJ2-2	NA	TRBV6-2/TRBV6-3	ASSSLQGFDTGELF
TRBJ2-2	TRBD1	TRBV28	ASRQLGQGANTGELF
TRBJ2-2	NA	TRBV12-3/TRBV12-4	ASSLGEPGELF
TRBJ2-3	TRBD2	TRBV7-9	ASRGTSGSPADTQY
TRBJ2-7	TRBD1	TRBV2	ASKFRDSTYEQY
TRBJ2-1	NA	TRBV3-1	ASSQTRREQF
TRBJ2-3	NA	TRBV6-6	ASRGRDFDTQY
TRBJ2-5	NA	TRBV18	ASSPLSVPETQY
TRBJ2-5	NA	TRBV9	ASSAWTAPVETQY
TRBJ2-2	TRBD1	TRBV12-5	ASGLGGTGHTGELF
TRBJ2-6	TRBD1	TRBV18	ASSPGDRYSGANVLT
TRBJ1-2	TRBD1	TRBV20-1	SASPDREPLANYGYT
TRBJ2-7	NA	TRBV30	AWSAGTPLEQY
TRBJ1-1	NA	TRBV6-1	ASSGYRVSVTEAF
TRBJ2-2	TRBD1	TRBV28	ASSPGQGAGSGELF
TRBJ2-7	NA	TRBV9	ASSAHPRGRLWEQY
TRBJ2-7	NA	TRBV6-2/TRBV6-3	ASSRDRLYEQY